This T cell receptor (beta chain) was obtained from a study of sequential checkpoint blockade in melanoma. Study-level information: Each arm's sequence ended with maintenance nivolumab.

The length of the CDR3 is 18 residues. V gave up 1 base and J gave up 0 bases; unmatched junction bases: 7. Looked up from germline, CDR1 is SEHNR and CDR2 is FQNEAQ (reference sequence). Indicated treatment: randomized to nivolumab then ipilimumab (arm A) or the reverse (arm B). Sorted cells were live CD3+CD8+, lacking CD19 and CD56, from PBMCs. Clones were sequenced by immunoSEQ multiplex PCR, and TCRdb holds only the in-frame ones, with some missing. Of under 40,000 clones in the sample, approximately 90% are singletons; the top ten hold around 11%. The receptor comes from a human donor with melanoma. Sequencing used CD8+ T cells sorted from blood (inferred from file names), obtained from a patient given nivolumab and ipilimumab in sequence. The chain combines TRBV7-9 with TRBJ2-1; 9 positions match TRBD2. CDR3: CASSLEWLAGISYNEQFF. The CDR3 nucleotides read TGTGCCAGCAGCTTAGAGTGGCTAGCGGGGATCTCCTACAATGAGCAGTTCTTC.